The 28 T cell receptor beta chains below all came from one sample that was sequenced in a study of human T cells and chemical hapten exposure. TCRdb reanalysed the RACE reads using MiXCR and keeps one entry per CDR3 protein. The repertoire holds about 84,000 distinct CDR3 sequences, with 8% to 13% as singletons. As to time point: patch test 2, 6 weeks after DPC sensitization. The treatment is: therapeutic diphenylcyclopropenone sensitization with weekly scalp DPC. The source was whole blood, collected in connection with sensitization to the hapten diphenylcyclopropenone (DPC). Every receptor here comes from a woman aged 45-59 years with alopecia areata. Some clones in this sample may be carry-over from other donors' samples.

The J gene is TRBJ1-2, the V gene TRBV12-3 or TRBV12-4; D not certain. V lost 3 bases to trimming and J lost 2 bases, with 10 bases between them. The CDR3 consists of 14 residues. CDR3 residues: CASSFSGGNYGYTF. The CDR3 DNA reads as TGTGCCAGCAGTTTTTCGGGTGGGAACTATGGCTACACCTTC.

The sample holds many counts of this clonotype. This chain connects TRBV6-2 or TRBV6-3 to TRBJ1-5; 9 bases agree with TRBD1. V lost 4 bases, J lost 7 bases, and 26 bases stayed unmatched. This CDR3 is built from 21 residues. CDR1 and CDR2 from the germline V gene are MNHEY and SVGEGT. The CDR3 spells CASSSVYSSGQGNIFRQPQHF. The CDR3 region has the DNA TGTGCCAGCAGTTCTGTGTACTCTTCCGGACAGGGGAATATCTTCAGGCAGCCCCAGCATTTT.

There are many counts of this clonotype. This chain connects TRBV2 to TRBJ2-7; TRBD1 aligns across 9 bases. Losses at the gene ends were 5 bases for V and 3 bases for J; bases not matched to a gene: 14. Germline V gene lookup returns CDR1 SNHLY and CDR2 FYNNEI. The CDR3 sequence is 17 residues long. The CDR3 DNA sequence: TGTGCCAGCAGTCTTGGCTTGAGGGGACAGGGTATCTACGAGCAGTACTTC. This codes for CASSLGLRGQGIYEQYF.

This clonotype was seen ten or more times. The V call is TRBV7-2, the J call TRBJ2-7; 14 bases agree with TRBD2. With 3 bases clipped from V and 7 bases from J, the junction kept 5 bases outside the gene matches. CDR3 size: 15 residues. CDR1 is SGHTA, CDR2 FQGNSA, per germline. CDR3 sequence reads: CASSLPGLAGEEQYF. For the CDR3, the DNA is TGTGCCAGCAGCTTGCCGGGACTAGCGGGAGAAGAGCAGTACTTC.

This clonotype has a count of ten or more. The V gene is TRBV7-6, the J gene TRBJ1-3, with D possibly being TRBD1 (5 bases). The V end lost 0 bases, the J end lost 4 bases, and 7 bases lay between the germline ends. Germline CDR1 and CDR2: SGHVS and FNYEAQ. The CDR3 has 14 amino acids. CDR3 DNA sequence: TGTGCCAGCAGCTTAGCGGGGGACGGAAACACCATATATTTT. Its translation: CASSLAGDGNTIYF.

The J gene is TRBJ2-7, the V gene TRBV28; 7 positions match TRBD2. Germline loops: CDR1 MDHEN, CDR2 SYDVKM. Germline trimming cut 3 bases from V and 4 bases from J; bases unmatched to any gene: 6. This CDR3 comprises 14 residues. The CDR3 sequence: CASSFLGGSYEQYF. The DNA of the CDR3 is TGTGCCAGCAGTTTTTTGGGCGGGAGTTACGAGCAGTACTTC.

This clonotype has only a few counts. The rearrangement joins TRBV11-2 to TRBJ2-1, with TRBD2 matching 7 bases. The germline V gene encodes CDR1 SGHAT and CDR2 FQNNGV. With V trimmed by 0 bases and J by 12 bases, 5 bases remained unmatched. The CDR3 length is 13 residues. CDR3 residues: CASSLDRSGGQFF. In nucleotides, the CDR3 is TGTGCCAGCAGCTTAGATCGATCGGGAGGGCAGTTCTTC.

The DNA of the CDR3 is TGTGCCAGCATTTTGACTTACCCCAAATACGAGCAGTACTTC. Translation gives CASILTYPKYEQYF. J is TRBJ2-7 and V is TRBV6-6; no definite D call. Germline V CDR1 and CDR2: MNHNY, SVGAGI (reference sequence). Trimming left V 7 bases short and J 4 bases short, with 17 bases between. This CDR3 has 14 residues.

This clonotype was counted a few times. This chain connects TRBV12-3 or TRBV12-4 to TRBJ1-1; no clear D. V lost 5 bases and J lost 1, with 17 bases in between. The CDR3 has 16 residues. CDR3 bases: TGTGCCAGCAGTGCCCAAACTTGGGCCAAGAACACTGAAGCTTTCTTT. Translating gives CASSAQTWAKNTEAFF.

This clonotype appeared a few times. The J gene is TRBJ2-7, the V gene TRBV28; unclear D gene. With 3 bases removed from V and 12 bases from J, the gap between germline ends came to 21 bases. The CDR3 length is 14 residues. CDR1 and CDR2 (germline): MDHEN, SYDVKM. This CDR3 is CASSFGVEWVRRYF. The CDR3 DNA sequence: TGTGCCAGCAGTTTCGGAGTGGAGTGGGTACGGCGGTACTTC.

This clonotype was counted at least ten times. This rearrangement joins TRBV2 to TRBJ1-5, with D hard to call. The CDR3 contains 14 residues. Germline V gene data show CDR1 as SNHLY and CDR2 as FYNNEI. The V gene lost 2 bases and the J gene lost 5 bases, with 10 bases spanning the gap. CDR3 sequence (DNA): TGTGCCAGCAGTGAAACGGGATTCTATCAGCCCCAGCATTTT. Translation: CASSETGFYQPQHF.

The chain is built from TRBV18 and TRBJ1-6; D is possibly TRBD1 (6 bases). V was cut by 0 bases and J by 13 bases, with 16 bases left in between. Germline CDR1 is KGHSH and CDR2 is LQKENI. The CDR3 has 15 residues. The CDR3 nucleotides are TGTGCCAGCTCACCACCGGACCAGGGGAAGGCGCCCCTCCACTTT. Translated, it gives CASSPPDQGKAPLHF.

This clonotype showed up many times. This chain links TRBV20-1 with TRBJ2-3, with 8 bases identical to TRBD2. V trimming: 3 bases; J trimming: 3 bases; junction bases outside the gene matches: 8. The CDR3 runs to 15 residues. Germline CDR1 is DFQATT and CDR2 is SNEGSKA (reference sequence). For the CDR3, the DNA is TGCAGTGCTAGGGCGGGGGGCGAAACAACAGATACGCAGTATTTT. Translating gives CSARAGGETTDTQYF.

This clonotype was seen at least ten times. The chain joins TRBV12-3 or TRBV12-4 to TRBJ2-2; D is unclear. Trimming removed 1 base from V and 4 bases from J, with 4 bases in between. The CDR3 spans 13 residues. The CDR3 bases are TGTGCCAGCAGTTTAGAGGCCACCGGGGAGCTGTTTTTT. Amino acid sequence: CASSLEATGELFF.

This clonotype was seen at least ten times. The V call is TRBV11-2, the J call TRBJ2-2; D possibly corresponds to TRBD1 (5 bases). Trimming removed 3 bases at V and 3 bases at J, with 17 bases between. Per germline, CDR1 SGHAT and CDR2 FQNNGV. This CDR3 spans 17 amino acids. The CDR3 spells CASSLNLGAAHTGELFF. The DNA of the CDR3 is TGTGCCAGCAGCTTGAATCTAGGGGCGGCGCACACCGGGGAGCTGTTTTTT.

This clonotype was observed at least ten times. This rearrangement joins TRBV20-1 to TRBJ1-5; maybe TRBD1 (5 bases). Germline V gene lookup returns CDR1 DFQATT and CDR2 SNEGSKA (reference sequence). The V end lost 3 bases, the J end lost 0 bases, and 18 bases lay between the germline ends. This CDR3 has 17 amino acids. The CDR3 DNA is TGCAGTGCTAGCGGGGGACTCCGGACGATTAGCAATCAGCCCCAGCATTTT. This codes for CSASGGLRTISNQPQHF.

This clonotype was observed at least ten times. CDR3 amino acids: CASSLYQRTEAFF. CDR3 in DNA: TGTGCCAGCAGCTTGTATCAGCGGACTGAAGCTTTCTTT. This sequence joins TRBV5-6 and TRBJ1-1; D ambiguous. Trimming took off 1 base at V and 5 bases at J, with 9 bases between the two ends. CDR1 is SGHDT and CDR2 is YYEEEE in the germline V gene. This CDR3 is built from 13 residues. The complete variable domain, with remaining parts taken from reference TRBV5-6 and TRBJ1-1, reads DAGVTQSPTHLIKTRGQQVTLRCSPKSGHDTVSWYQQALGQGPQFIFQYYEEEERQRGNFPDRFSGHQFPNYSSELNVNALLLGDSALYLCASSLYQRTEAFFGQGTRLTVV.

This sequence joins TRBV29-1 and TRBJ2-2, with TRBD2 matching 10 bases. The CDR3 loop spans 15 amino acids. Germline CDR1 SQVTM, CDR2 ANQGSEA. Trimming took 7 bases from V and 6 from J; bases not matched to a gene: 11. CDR3 sequence (DNA): TGCAGCGCCCGGACTAGCGGCAGTCGGGCCGGGGAGCTGTTTTTT. It codes for CSARTSGSRAGELFF.

This clonotype has just a few counts. The chain couples TRBV2 to TRBJ2-2, with a tentative D call TRBD2 (5 bases). The V and J ends lost 7 bases and 0 bases respectively, with 24 bases between them. Germline CDR1 SNHLY, CDR2 FYNNEI. This CDR3 spans 19 amino acids. The CDR3 DNA reads as TGTGCCAGCACCCCGGGAAGGTTTATAGGTCGCGCGAACACCGGGGAGCTGTTTTTT. Translation gives CASTPGRFIGRANTGELFF. The full variable domain, with the rest looked up from reference TRBV2 and TRBJ2-2, is EPEVTQTPSHQVTQMGQEVILRCVPISNHLYFYWYRQILGQKVEFLVSFYNNEISEKSEIFDDQFSVERPDGSNFTLKIRSTKLEDSAMYFCASTPGRFIGRANTGELFFGEGSRLTVL.

This clonotype was found many times. The CDR3 loop reads CASSLRTGHNEQFF. CDR3 coding DNA: TGTGCCAGCAGCCTCCGGACAGGCCACAATGAGCAGTTCTTC. The chain links TRBV7-2 to TRBJ2-1, with TRBD1 matching 7 bases. Germline V CDR1 and CDR2: SGHTA, FQGNSA. The CDR3 is 14 amino acids. The ends lost 5 bases at V and 5 bases at J; junction bases unmatched: 6.

This clonotype was detected many times. The rearrangement uses TRBV27 and TRBJ2-1, with a weak D call TRBD2 (6 bases). Germline-derived CDR1 and CDR2 are MNHEY and SMNVEV (reference sequence). Trimming stripped 4 bases from V and 9 bases from J, with 19 bases between. CDR3 length: 15 amino acids. CDR3 sequence (DNA): TGTGCCAGCAGTTCCACCGGGACTTCATTCTTTGAGCAGTTCTTC. As protein: CASSSTGTSFFEQFF.

This clonotype was counted only a few times. V and J are TRBV19 and TRBJ1-2, with 8 bases lining up with TRBD1. The trim removed 5 bases at V and 0 bases at J, leaving 5 bases unmatched. CDR3 length equals 15 residues. Germline loops: CDR1 LNHDA, CDR2 SQIVND (reference sequence). Here the CDR3 reads CASSRGQATNYGYTF. CDR3 nucleotide sequence: TGTGCCAGTAGTCGGGGACAGGCTACTAACTATGGCTACACCTTC.

The V and J genes are TRBV10-2 and TRBJ2-1; a possible D gene is TRBD2 (5 bases). CDR1 is WSHSY and CDR2 is SAAADI in the germline V gene. The CDR3 has 16 residues. V was shortened by 3 bases and J by 0 bases, with 12 bases between the two germline ends. The CDR3 DNA sequence: TGCGCCAGCAGTGATTTCGTCGGGGTCTCCTACAATGAGCAGTTCTTC. Translating it yields CASSDFVGVSYNEQFF.

This chain joins TRBV19 and TRBJ1-6; TRBD1 matches at 9 bases. Germline V CDR1 and CDR2: LNHDA, SQIVND (reference sequence). The CDR3 is 17 residues long. Trimming cost V 6 bases and J 8 bases; bases outside gene matches: 14. The CDR3 protein is CASSTTLRQGGYSPLHF. The CDR3 DNA sequence: TGTGCCAGTAGCACCACTCTACGACAGGGGGGATATTCACCCCTCCACTTT.

The sample holds a few counts of this clonotype. The V and J genes are TRBV7-9 and TRBJ2-3; D gene uncertain. The CDR3 sequence is 13 residues long. Germline V gene data show CDR1 as SEHNR and CDR2 as FQNEAQ (reference sequence). V was trimmed by 4 bases and J by 2 bases, leaving 7 bases between them. The CDR3 DNA reads as TGTGCCAGCAGCTCCCGTCTCACAGATACGCAGTATTTT. Its protein product is CASSSRLTDTQYF.

This clonotype was observed many times. V is TRBV29-1 and J is TRBJ1-2; D not resolved. The CDR3 runs to 14 residues. Trimming took 3 bases from V and 2 from J, leaving 13 bases between them. Germline V gene sequence: CDR1 SQVTM, CDR2 ANQGSEA. The CDR3 loop is CSVDPTTVNYGYTF. CDR3 bases: TGCAGCGTTGACCCCACGACGGTAAACTATGGCTACACCTTC. Together with reference TRBV29-1 and TRBJ1-2, the CDR3 gives the full variable domain: SAVISQKPSRDICQRGTSLTIQCQVDSQVTMMFWYRQQPGQSLTLIATANQGSEATYESGFVIDKFPISRPNLTFSTLTVSNMSPEDSSIYLCSVDPTTVNYGYTFGSGTRLTVV.

The chain uses TRBV6-1 and TRBJ2-7; 9 nucleotides line up with TRBD2. From germline, CDR1 is MNHNS and CDR2 SASEGT. The V gene end was trimmed by 1 base and the J gene end by 0 bases; junction bases not matched to a gene: 10. The CDR3 spans 18 residues. CDR3 bases: TGTGCCAGCAGTGAAGAATTAGCGGGAGCTACCAGCTCCTACGAGCAGTACTTC. Encoded protein: CASSEELAGATSSYEQYF.

This clonotype has ten or more counts. The chain couples TRBV5-1 to TRBJ1-2, with TRBD1 matching 10 bases. The V gene's germline CDR1 is SGHRS and CDR2 YFSETQ. The CDR3 runs 14 residues. V trimming: 4 bases; J trimming: 7 bases; junction bases outside the gene matches: 7. CDR3 nucleotides: TGCGCCAGCAGCCCGCAGGACAGGGGGTTTGGCTACACCTTC. Translating gives CASSPQDRGFGYTF. The variable domain in full, with the rest retrieved from reference TRBV5-1 and TRBJ1-2, is KAGVTQTPRYLIKTRGQQVTLSCSPISGHRSVSWYQQTPGQGLQFLFEYFSETQRNKGNFPGRFSGRQFSNSRSEMNVSTLELGDSALYLCASSPQDRGFGYTFGSGTRLTVV.